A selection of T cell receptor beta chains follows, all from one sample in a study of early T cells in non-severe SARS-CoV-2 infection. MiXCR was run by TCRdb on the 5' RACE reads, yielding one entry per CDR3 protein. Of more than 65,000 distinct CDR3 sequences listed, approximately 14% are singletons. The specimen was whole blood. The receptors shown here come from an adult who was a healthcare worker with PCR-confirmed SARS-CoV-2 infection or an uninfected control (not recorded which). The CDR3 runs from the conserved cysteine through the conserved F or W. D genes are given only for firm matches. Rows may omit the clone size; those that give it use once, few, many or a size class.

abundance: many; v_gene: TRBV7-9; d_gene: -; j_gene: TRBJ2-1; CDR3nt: TGTGCCAGCAGCTTACCTGCCCATGTTATCCTGTTCTTC; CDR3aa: CASSLPAHVILFF
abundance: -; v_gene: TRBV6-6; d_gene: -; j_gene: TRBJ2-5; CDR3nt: TGTGCCAGCAGTGATATAATGGACACCATCCAAGAGACCCAGTACTTC; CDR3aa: CASSDIMDTIQETQYF
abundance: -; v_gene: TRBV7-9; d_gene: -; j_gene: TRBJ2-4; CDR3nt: TGTGCCAGCACCCCGCGGGAAAACATTCAGTACTTC; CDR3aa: CASTPRENIQYF
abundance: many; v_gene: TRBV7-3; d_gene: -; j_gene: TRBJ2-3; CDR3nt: TGTGCCAGCAGCATGTACGGCACAGATACGCAGTATTTT; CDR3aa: CASSMYGTDTQYF
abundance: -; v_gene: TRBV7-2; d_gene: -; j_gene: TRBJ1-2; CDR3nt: TGTGCCAGCAGCCCCCGTTGGAGGGATGTTGATGGCTACACCTTC; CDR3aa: CASSPRWRDVDGYTF
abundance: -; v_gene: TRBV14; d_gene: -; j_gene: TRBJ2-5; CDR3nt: TGTGCCAGCAGCCACGGGGAGACCCAGTACTTC; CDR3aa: CASSHGETQYF
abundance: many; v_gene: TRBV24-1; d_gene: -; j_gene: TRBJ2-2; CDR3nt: TGTGCCAACGCGGTGGGAACGAACACCGGGGAGCTGTTTTTT; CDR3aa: CANAVGTNTGELFF
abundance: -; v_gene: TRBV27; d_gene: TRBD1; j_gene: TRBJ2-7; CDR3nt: TGTGCCAGCAAGGGGCCAGGGGGAATTGATGAGCAGTACTTC; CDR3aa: CASKGPGGIDEQYF
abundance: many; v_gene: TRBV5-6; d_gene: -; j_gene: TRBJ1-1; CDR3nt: TGTGCCAGCAGCCCTTTACGGCGGGGGGCTCGACACAACGTTGAAGCTTTCTTT; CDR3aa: CASSPLRRGARHNVEAFF
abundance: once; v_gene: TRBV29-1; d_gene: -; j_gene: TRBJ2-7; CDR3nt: TGCAGCGTTCCCCGACTTAGCAGGCGGCCCTACGAGCAGTACTTC; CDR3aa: CSVPRLSRRPYEQYF
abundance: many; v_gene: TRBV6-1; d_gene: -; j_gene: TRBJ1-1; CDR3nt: TGTGCCAGCAGTGTCCGTCACCTAGGCACTGAAGCTTTCTTT; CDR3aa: CASSVRHLGTEAFF
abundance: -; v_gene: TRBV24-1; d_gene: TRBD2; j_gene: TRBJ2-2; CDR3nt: TGTGCCACCAGTGACACTTCCGGGAGGGGTCCCGGGGAGCTGTTTTTT; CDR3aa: CATSDTSGRGPGELFF
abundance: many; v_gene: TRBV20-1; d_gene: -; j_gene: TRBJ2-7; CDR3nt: TGCAGTGCTCAAGTGCCAGGGTACGAGCAGTACTTC; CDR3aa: CSAQVPGYEQYF
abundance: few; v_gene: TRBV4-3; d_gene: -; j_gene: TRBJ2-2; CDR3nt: TGCGCCAGCAGCCAAGACGGTACAGCACTCACCGGGGAGCTGTTTTTT; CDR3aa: CASSQDGTALTGELFF
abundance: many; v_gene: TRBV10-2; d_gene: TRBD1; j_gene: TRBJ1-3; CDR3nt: TGCGCCAGCAGTGAGGGCAGGGGGCCTGGAAACACCATATATTTT; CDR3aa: CASSEGRGPGNTIYF
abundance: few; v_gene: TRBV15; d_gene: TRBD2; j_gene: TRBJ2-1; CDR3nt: TGTGCCACCAGCAGAGAATTAAACCCTCTAGCGGGCGACAATGAGCAGTTCTTC; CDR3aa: CATSRELNPLAGDNEQFF
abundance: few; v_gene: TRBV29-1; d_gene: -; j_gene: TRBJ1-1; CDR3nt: TGCAGCGTTGGCTCGGACCGACGGGAAGCTTTCTTT; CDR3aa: CSVGSDRREAFF
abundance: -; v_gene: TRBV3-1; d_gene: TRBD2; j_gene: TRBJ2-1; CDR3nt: TGTGCCAGCAGCCAAAATATAGGACTAGGCCAAGGTGAGCAGTTCTTC; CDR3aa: CASSQNIGLGQGEQFF